Each of the 32 T cell receptor beta chains below was sequenced from the same sample in a study of T cells after yellow fever vaccination. TCRdb ran MiXCR on the 5' RACE reads and lists one entry per CDR3 protein. The sample holds 25,000 to 35,000 distinct CDR3 sequences, approximately 4.7% seen once. The material was CD8+ T cells sorted from PBMCs, obtained 5 days after the yellow fever booster vaccination. The receptors stem from a man aged 30-40 years who received the YFV17D yellow fever vaccine.

In its sample, this clonotype was seen many times. Written as DNA, the CDR3 is TGTGCCAGCAGCTTAGACCCCGTTGGGGGGAATGAGCAGTTCTTC. It codes for CASSLDPVGGNEQFF. This rearrangement joins TRBV11-2 to TRBJ2-1; possibly TRBD2 for D (6 bases). Trimming pared 0 bases from V and 7 bases from J, leaving 13 bases between. Germline assignment: CDR1 SGHAT and CDR2 FQNNGV. The CDR3 runs to 15 residues.

This clonotype occurred many times. This sequence joins TRBV10-3 and TRBJ2-1, with TRBD2 matching over 9 bases. V dropped 4 bases and J dropped 8; count of bases not matched to a gene: 9. The length of the CDR3 is 15 residues. Germline V gene data show CDR1 as ENHRY and CDR2 as SYGVKD. As DNA, the CDR3 is TGTGCCATCAGTGGTAGGAGCGGGAGGAAGGATGAGCAGTTCTTC. It is translated as CAISGRSGRKDEQFF.

This clonotype was seen at least ten times. The chain carries TRBV5-1 and TRBJ2-1; D is perhaps TRBD2 (5 bases). With 0 bases removed from V and 8 bases from J, the gap between germline ends came to 6 bases. CDR1 and CDR2 (germline): SGHRS, YFSETQ. The CDR3 covers 12 residues. As DNA, the CDR3 is TGCGCCAGCAGCTTGGTACTAGATGAGCAGTTCTTC. Encoded protein: CASSLVLDEQFF.

This clonotype was picked up many times. The DNA for the CDR3 is TGTGCCAGCAGTTTAGGGACGGAGGAGCTGTTTTTT. Protein product: CASSLGTEELFF. The chain couples TRBV27 to TRBJ2-2; D assignment may be TRBD1 or TRBD2 (5 bases each). The CDR3 runs to 12 residues. The V end lost 2 bases, the J end lost 10 bases, and 8 bases lay between the germline ends. Germline V gene data show CDR1 as MNHEY and CDR2 as SMNVEV (reference sequence).

This clonotype was picked up many times. The genes are TRBV29-1 and TRBJ2-2, with D perhaps matching TRBD2 (6 bases). V lost 6 bases to trimming and J lost 6 bases, with 14 bases between them. This CDR3 contains 13 residues. CDR1 is SQVTM, CDR2 ANQGSEA, per germline. CDR3 sequence: CSVPAGLPGELFF. As DNA, the CDR3 is TGCAGCGTACCGGCGGGGCTCCCCGGGGAGCTGTTTTTT.

This clonotype has a count of ten or more. The chain's CDR3 is CASSPPFLGGGTDTQYF. CDR3 DNA: TGTGCCAGCAGTCCGCCATTCCTTGGCGGGGGCACAGATACGCAGTATTTT. The rearrangement links TRBV7-2 to TRBJ2-3; TRBD2 might be the D (6 bases). Germline CDR1 SGHTA, CDR2 FQGNSA. Between the trimmed V and J ends, which lost 6 bases and 1 base, there was a span of 20 bases. The CDR3 totals 17 residues.

At least ten counts were recorded for this clonotype. This rearrangement joins TRBV9 to TRBJ2-1; tentatively, D is TRBD2 (5 bases). The CDR3 is made up of 15 amino acids. V was trimmed by 0 bases and J by 9 bases, leaving 16 bases between them. CDR1 is SGDLS and CDR2 is YYNGEE in the germline V gene. For the CDR3, the DNA is TGTGCCAGCAGCGTAGTTGGCGGCCCGGGGATTGAGCAGTTCTTC. This codes for CASSVVGGPGIEQFF.

This clonotype was detected many times. The chain couples TRBV15 to TRBJ2-1; 11 bases are shared with TRBD2. CDR1 and CDR2 (germline): LNHNV, YYDKDF (reference sequence). This CDR3 contains 17 residues. V gave up 3 bases and J gave up 8 bases; unmatched junction bases: 12. The CDR3: CATSRGTSGPSSDEQFF. In nucleotides, the CDR3 is TGTGCCACCAGCAGGGGGACTAGCGGCCCCTCTTCGGATGAGCAGTTCTTC. The full variable domain, its missing parts supplied by reference TRBV15 and TRBJ2-1, is DAMVIQNPRYQVTQFGKPVTLSCSQTLNHNVMYWYQQKSSQAPKLLFHYYDKDFNNEADTPDNFQSRRPNTSFCFLDIRSPGLGDTAMYLCATSRGTSGPSSDEQFFGPGTRLTVL.

The sample holds many counts of this clonotype. The chain links TRBV20-1 to TRBJ2-3, with 10 bases fitting TRBD2. The V gene's germline CDR1 is DFQATT and CDR2 SNEGSKA (reference sequence). The CDR3 runs to 15 residues. Trimming took 3 bases from V and 3 from J; bases not matched to a gene: 6. The chain's CDR3 is CSARASGRGTDTQYF. For the CDR3, the DNA is TGCAGTGCTAGGGCTAGCGGGAGAGGAACAGATACGCAGTATTTT.

In this sample, this clonotype turned up many times. The chain carries TRBV7-6 and TRBJ2-2; 7 bases are shared with TRBD2. CDR3 length: 15 residues. Trimming removed 2 bases from V and 5 bases from J; junction bases left unmatched: 5. CDR1 and CDR2 from the germline V gene are SGHVS and FNYEAQ. This CDR3 reads CASSLRTSATGELFF. The CDR3 DNA reads TGTGCCAGCAGCTTACGGACTAGTGCTACCGGGGAGCTGTTTTTT.

This clonotype was counted many times. The gene calls are TRBV5-1 and TRBJ2-1; TRBD2 might be the D (6 bases). Germline V gene lookup returns CDR1 SGHRS and CDR2 YFSETQ. The CDR3 covers 15 residues. Trimming stripped 0 bases from V and 7 bases from J, with 14 bases between. The chain's CDR3 is CASSLGASVRNEQFF. In DNA form, the CDR3 reads TGCGCCAGCAGCTTGGGGGCTAGCGTGAGGAATGAGCAGTTCTTC.

This clonotype has ten or more counts. The V gene is TRBV28, the J gene TRBJ1-5; D gene ambiguous. The CDR3 covers 12 residues. Germline CDR1 MDHEN, CDR2 SYDVKM. Trimming shortened V by 7 bases and J by 2 bases, and 6 bases separated the two germline ends. CDR3 in amino acids: CASKDGNQPQHF. The CDR3 DNA sequence: TGTGCCAGCAAGGATGGCAATCAGCCCCAGCATTTT. The full variable domain, in which reference TRBV28 and TRBJ1-5 provide the parts outside the CDR3, is DVKVTQSSRYLVKRTGEKVFLECVQDMDHENMFWYRQDPGLGLRLIYFSYDVKMKEKGDIPEGYSVSREKKERFSLILESASTNQTSMYLCASKDGNQPQHFGDGTRLSIL.

This clonotype was detected many times. DNA for the CDR3: TGCAGCGTTGAGGTGACTAGCGAGTATGAGCAGTTCTTC. This translates into CSVEVTSEYEQFF. J is TRBJ2-1 and V is TRBV29-1, with 8 bases identical to TRBD2. This CDR3 is 13 amino acids long. V gave up 3 bases and J gave up 8 bases; unmatched junction bases: 6. Germline loops: CDR1 SQVTM, CDR2 ANQGSEA.

The table lists this clonotype with many counts. The rearrangement uses TRBV19 and TRBJ2-7, with TRBD1 identical over 7 bases. The CDR3 length is 13 residues. Germline CDR1 LNHDA, CDR2 SQIVND (reference sequence). V lost 3 bases to trimming and J lost 5 bases; unmatched junction nucleotides: 4. The CDR3 DNA follows: TGTGCCAGTAGTATCAGGGGGAATAACGAGCAGTACTTC. Protein sequence: CASSIRGNNEQYF.

This clonotype was observed at least ten times. V gene TRBV7-8 combines with J gene TRBJ2-1, with a tentative D call TRBD2 (5 bases). V dropped 5 bases and J dropped 7 bases, with 15 bases sitting between them. Germline loops: CDR1 SGHVS, CDR2 FQNEAQ. The CDR3 consists of 14 residues. CDR3 sequence: CASSGLAGENEQFF. CDR3 DNA sequence: TGTGCCAGCAGCGGGTTGGCGGGCGAGAATGAGCAGTTCTTC.

This clonotype was picked up many times. The chain joins TRBV9 to TRBJ2-2; D is unresolved. CDR3 size: 16 residues. V gave up 0 bases and J gave up 0 bases, with 9 bases separating them. Per the germline V gene, CDR1 is SGDLS and CDR2 is YYNGEE. CDR3 in amino acids: CASSVVIAPNTGELFF. As DNA, the CDR3 is TGTGCCAGCAGCGTAGTAATAGCTCCGAACACCGGGGAGCTGTTTTTT.

This clonotype was observed at least ten times. The rearrangement links TRBV7-8 to TRBJ2-1; D is unresolved. This CDR3 comprises 12 residues. CDR1 and CDR2 from the germline V gene are SGHVS and FQNEAQ. V dropped 5 bases and J dropped 6 bases, with 8 bases sitting between them. The CDR3 DNA sequence: TGTGCCAGCAGCCAAATAGGCAATGAGCAGTTCTTC. Translated: CASSQIGNEQFF.

This clonotype was seen repeatedly, ten times or more. The chain has TRBV7-8 and TRBJ2-5, with TRBD2 identical over 10 bases. The CDR3 covers 14 residues. Germline V gives CDR1 SGHVS, CDR2 FQNEAQ. V gave up 5 bases and J gave up 5 bases; unmatched junction bases: 5. The CDR3 sequence is CASSQREGQETQYF. CDR3 nucleotide sequence: TGTGCCAGCAGCCAGCGGGAGGGCCAGGAGACCCAGTACTTC.

Worth noting for this clonotype: A much larger clone lies a single base off, so this may be a read error. This chain links TRBV7-2 with TRBJ2-7; no firm D call. The CDR3 has 13 residues. V lost 5 bases and J lost 5, with 13 bases in between. CDR1 is SGHTA, CDR2 FQGNSA, per germline. CDR3 coding DNA: TGTGCCAGCAGCCTAACCCCGTTCAACGAGCAGTACTTC. It translates to CASSLTPFNEQYF.

This clonotype was observed many times. V gene TRBV11-2 combines with J gene TRBJ2-7, with D perhaps TRBD1 (6 bases). Trimming removed 5 bases at V and 3 bases at J, with 14 bases between. CDR3 size: 14 residues. The V gene's germline CDR1 is SGHAT and CDR2 FQNNGV. CDR3 loop: CASSPPWDNYEQYF. CDR3 nucleotide sequence: TGTGCCAGCAGCCCCCCTTGGGACAACTACGAGCAGTACTTC.

This chain uses TRBV6-9 with TRBJ2-1; 8 bases are shared with TRBD1. V shed 10 bases and J 2 bases; nucleotides not matched to a gene: 28. The CDR3 consists of 21 residues. Looked up from germline, CDR1 is MNHGY and CDR2 is SVAAGI. CDR3 loop: CATIYLFWTGTDGKPYNEQFF. In DNA, the CDR3 is TGTGCCACCATTTATTTGTTCTGGACAGGGACGGACGGGAAACCCTACAATGAGCAGTTCTTC.

This clonotype was detected ten times or more. The chain combines TRBV18 with TRBJ2-5; 8 bases fit TRBD2. The CDR3 length is 14 residues. With 4 bases clipped from V and 3 bases from J, the junction kept 4 bases outside the gene matches. Looked up from germline, CDR1 is KGHSH and CDR2 is LQKENI. CDR3 bases: TGTGCCAGCTCACGTTGGCGGGAGGAAGAGACCCAGTACTTC. It codes for CASSRWREEETQYF.

This clonotype came up many times. V and J are TRBV28 and TRBJ2-7, with 8 bases that match TRBD1. This CDR3 has 15 residues. After removal of 3 bases from V and 3 bases from J, the junction contained 7 bases not matched to a gene. The germline V gene has CDR1 MDHEN and CDR2 SYDVKM. The CDR3 sequence is CASSFGQGEFYEQYF. The CDR3 DNA sequence: TGTGCCAGCAGTTTCGGACAGGGAGAATTCTACGAGCAGTACTTC.

The CDR3 reads CSARDRTSGSGTGELFF. In DNA, the CDR3 is TGCAGTGCTAGAGATCGGACTAGCGGGAGTGGTACCGGGGAGCTGTTTTTT. The rearrangement uses TRBV20-1 and TRBJ2-2; 13 bases line up with TRBD2. CDR1 and CDR2 (germline): DFQATT, SNEGSKA (reference sequence). With 0 bases clipped from V and 5 bases from J, the junction kept 6 bases outside the gene matches. This CDR3 spans 17 amino acids.

Ten or more counts support this clonotype. The chain recombines TRBV9 with TRBJ2-1; D may be TRBD1 (6 bases). The V end lost 0 bases, the J end lost 6 bases, and 13 bases lay between the germline ends. The CDR3 consists of 15 residues. Germline CDR1 and CDR2: SGDLS and YYNGEE. DNA for the CDR3: TGTGCCAGCAGCGTAGTAGGGGGTGGAGGCAATGAGCAGTTCTTC. Residues: CASSVVGGGGNEQFF.

This clonotype appeared many times. The chain links TRBV27 to TRBJ2-1, with D maybe TRBD1 (6 bases). V was trimmed by 5 bases and J by 6 bases, leaving 14 bases between them. The CDR3 consists of 14 residues. In germline, CDR1 is MNHEY, CDR2 SMNVEV (reference sequence). The CDR3 coding sequence is TGTGCCAGCAGTATCCAAAGGACAGCCAATGAGCAGTTCTTC. Its translation: CASSIQRTANEQFF.

This clonotype has a count of ten or more. This sequence joins TRBV19 and TRBJ1-2, with 10 positions matching TRBD1. CDR1 is LNHDA, CDR2 SQIVND, per germline (reference sequence). With V trimmed by 5 bases and J by 4 bases, 4 bases remained unmatched. This CDR3 is built from 14 residues. The CDR3 DNA reads as TGTGCCAGTAGTCCCGGACAGGGGGTCTATGGCTACACCTTC. Translating it yields CASSPGQGVYGYTF.

This clonotype was seen at least ten times. The chain joins TRBV6-5 to TRBJ2-2, with D possibly TRBD1 on 6 matching bases. Trimming stripped 0 bases from V and 1 base from J, with 6 bases between. The CDR3 sequence is 15 residues long. Germline V CDR1 and CDR2: MNHEY, SVGAGI. CDR3 nucleotides: TGTGCCAGCAGTTACTCGACAGGGAACACCGGGGAGCTGTTTTTT. Its translation: CASSYSTGNTGELFF.

This clonotype was counted at least ten times. V is TRBV28 and J is TRBJ2-7; D is perhaps TRBD1 (6 bases). V dropped 1 base and J dropped 4 bases, with 14 bases sitting between them. Per the germline V gene, CDR1 is MDHEN and CDR2 is SYDVKM. This CDR3 is built from 15 residues. The CDR3 bases are TGTGCCAGCAGTTTATTTGTGGGGGCAGGGTACGAGCAGTACTTC. Translating it yields CASSLFVGAGYEQYF.

This clonotype was recorded at least ten times. The chain recombines TRBV5-6 with TRBJ1-1, with D possibly being TRBD1 (6 bases). Germline CDR1 SGHDT, CDR2 YYEEEE. Trimming stripped 0 bases from V and 6 bases from J, with 9 bases between. The CDR3 consists of 13 residues. The CDR3 DNA follows: TGTGCCAGCAGCTTGGGGGGGGGCGCTGAAGCTTTCTTT. Translating gives CASSLGGGAEAFF.

The chain is built from TRBV20-1 and TRBJ2-7, with D uncertain. The CDR3 has 14 residues. The V gene's germline CDR1 is DFQATT and CDR2 SNEGSKA (reference sequence). The V end was cut by 6 bases, the J end by 5 bases, with 20 bases between. For the CDR3, the DNA is TGCAGTGCCCGGAGAATGGGAATTTCGAACGAGCAGTACTTC. This translates into CSARRMGISNEQYF.

Ten or more counts support this clonotype. The chain carries TRBV4-3 and TRBJ1-2, with D possibly being TRBD1 (5 bases). The CDR3 runs to 14 residues. Germline-derived CDR1 and CDR2 are LGHNA and YSLEER. Trimming pared 0 bases from V and 7 bases from J, leaving 12 bases between. The CDR3 nucleotides read TGCGCCAGCAGCCAAGATTCAGGGTCCGTTGGCTACACCTTC. It is translated as CASSQDSGSVGYTF.